This is a list of T cell receptor beta chains from one sample in a study of human T cells and chemical hapten exposure. From the RACE reads, TCRdb called clonotypes with MiXCR, one entry per CDR3 protein. The sample holds about 85,000 distinct CDR3 sequences, over 6.5% seen once. Sequences were derived from whole blood, sampled in connection with sensitization to the hapten diphenylcyclopropenone (DPC). Receptors originate from a man aged 35 to 55 with alopecia areata. Some clones in this sample may be carry-over from other donors' samples. The conserved cysteine and the conserved F or W are not part of the CDR3 here. D genes are given only for firm matches.

TRBJ1-1 | TRBV12-3/TRBV12-4 | NA | ASSFPNGWPFSEAF
TRBJ1-1 | TRBV12-3/TRBV12-4 | TRBD1 | ASNQGGAGEAF
TRBJ1-2 | TRBV6-5 | TRBD1 | ASSFLPTGIDGYT
TRBJ2-7 | TRBV25-1 | TRBD1 | ASSVTGSSYEQY
TRBJ2-1 | TRBV5-1 | NA | ASSLGDSGGQNEQF
TRBJ1-3 | TRBV11-2 | NA | ASSFPGMAGNTIY
TRBJ1-5 | TRBV29-1 | NA | SALTDSNQPQH
TRBJ2-3 | TRBV7-2 | NA | ASRRDTPSTDTQY
TRBJ2-1 | TRBV5-4 | TRBD2 | ASSSGTSVYNEQF
TRBJ1-1 | TRBV30 | NA | AWTKGGADLMNTEAF
TRBJ2-1 | TRBV29-1 | NA | SALYRKNEQF
TRBJ1-2 | TRBV6-5 | NA | ASSYSSSSGYT
TRBJ1-4 | TRBV28 | NA | ASSGSANEKLF
TRBJ1-2 | TRBV5-4 | NA | ASSLELGADYGYT
TRBJ1-6 | TRBV6-5 | NA | ASSYFADNSPLH
TRBJ2-3 | TRBV11-2 | NA | ASTPEGSTDTQY
TRBJ1-4 | TRBV6-1 | TRBD1 | ASSGFRGQTNEKLF
TRBJ2-5 | TRBV6-2/TRBV6-3 | TRBD2 | ASSYPASGGYQETQY
TRBJ2-2 | TRBV3-1 | NA | ASSQVSGGTGELF
TRBJ2-5 | TRBV19 | NA | ASSAWPTGRETQY
TRBJ2-6 | TRBV28 | NA | ASSDLSVHSGANVLT
TRBJ2-5 | TRBV5-1 | NA | ASSRWTARTQETQY
TRBJ2-7 | TRBV3-1 | TRBD2 | ASSYGLAGGYEQY
TRBJ2-1 | TRBV7-2 | NA | ASSLGSVPEQF
TRBJ1-5 | TRBV20-1 | NA | SAKPFGQGVSNQPQH
TRBJ2-3 | TRBV5-1 | TRBD1 | ASSLVRTGVADTQY
TRBJ2-3 | TRBV28 | NA | ASSLGPTDTQY
TRBJ1-2 | TRBV19 | NA | ASSISTSAGQKFGYT
TRBJ1-2 | TRBV4-3 | NA | ASSPQALLGNYGYT
TRBJ2-7 | TRBV7-9 | TRBD2 | ASSLGAAGGRDEQY
TRBJ2-1 | TRBV4-1 | TRBD2 | ASSQDGAAGFSYNEQF
TRBJ2-1 | TRBV14 | NA | ASSPTHNEQF
TRBJ2-3 | TRBV10-3 | TRBD1 | AISLTGTGVADTQY
TRBJ2-5 | TRBV7-2 | TRBD2 | ASSSSTSGVQKY
TRBJ2-4 | TRBV11-1 | NA | ASSSVESPNIQY
TRBJ2-7 | TRBV7-6 | TRBD2 | ASSLAASGLTYEQY
TRBJ1-5 | TRBV6-2/TRBV6-3 | NA | ASSFGRGGNQPQH
TRBJ2-3 | TRBV14 | NA | ASSSLAEPTDTQY
TRBJ1-5 | TRBV6-1 | NA | ASSAQSNQPQH
TRBJ1-5 | TRBV10-3 | NA | AGGGGAGQPQH
TRBJ2-1 | TRBV9 | NA | ASSPTASNEQF
TRBJ2-1 | TRBV7-7 | TRBD1 | ASSLYQQGTEQF
TRBJ2-3 | TRBV6-2/TRBV6-3 | NA | ASSYSILYTDTQY
TRBJ2-3 | TRBV20-1 | NA | SAEQGPTDTQY
TRBJ2-7 | TRBV5-1 | TRBD2 | ASSLAGGAQANYEQY
TRBJ2-1 | TRBV5-1 | NA | ASSVQGNEHNEQF
TRBJ2-3 | TRBV6-6 | TRBD2 | ASSLVTSGSTDTQY
TRBJ2-7 | TRBV7-2 | NA | ASSRYWGDEQY